The present T cell receptor beta chain was sequenced within a study of Ad26.COV2.S vaccination and SARS-CoV-2 variants. On the study more broadly: Participants got Ad26.COV2.S intramuscularly, once or twice 56 days apart.

Germline V gene sequence: CDR1 SGHDT, CDR2 YYEEEE. Trimming took 1 base from V and 1 from J, leaving 12 bases between them. The CDR3 has 16 amino acids. Libraries were prepared by immunoSEQ multiplex PCR; TCRdb keeps only in-frame clonotypes and omits some of them. This sample yields about 280,000 clones, of which 80% to 90% are seen a single time; roughly 3.5% belongs to the top ten. For this clone: Its cognate antigen is unknown.

Findings and caveats of the study: Reports say spike-specific CD8+ and CD4+ T cell responses covered substantial breadth after vaccination.

Treatment meaning: 19 received Ad26.COV2.S at low or high dose, single or two shots; 5 received placebo; per-sample allocation not given. Material that was analyzed had been drawn on day 63 after the first vaccine or placebo injection. The vaccine delivered Wuhan-strain SARS-CoV-2 spike through an Ad26 vector. The receptor comes from a person between 18 and 60 years old who received the Ad26.COV2.S COVID-19 vaccine or a placebo. This chain connects TRBV5-6 to TRBJ1-3, with D perhaps matching TRBD1 (5 bases). The source was peripheral blood, collected in a trial of Ad26.COV2.S vaccine versus placebo. The DNA for the CDR3 is TGTGCCAGCAGCTTGCTGGCAGGGTCGTCTGGAAACACCATATATTTT. Translation: CASSLLAGSSGNTIYF.